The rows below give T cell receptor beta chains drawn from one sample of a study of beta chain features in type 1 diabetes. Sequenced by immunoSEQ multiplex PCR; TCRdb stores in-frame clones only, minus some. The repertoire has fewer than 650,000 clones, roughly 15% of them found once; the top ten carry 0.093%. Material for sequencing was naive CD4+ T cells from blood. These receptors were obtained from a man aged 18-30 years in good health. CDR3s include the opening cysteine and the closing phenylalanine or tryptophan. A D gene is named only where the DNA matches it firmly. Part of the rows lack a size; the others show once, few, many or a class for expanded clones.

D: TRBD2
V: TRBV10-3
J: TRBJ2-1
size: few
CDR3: CATQTSGGNNEQFF
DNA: TGTGCCACGCAAACTAGCGGAGGTAACAATGAGCAGTTCTTC

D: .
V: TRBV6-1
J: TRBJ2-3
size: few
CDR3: CASSNRAGGTDTQYF
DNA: TGTGCCAGCAGTAACAGGGCCGGGGGCACAGATACGCAGTATTTT

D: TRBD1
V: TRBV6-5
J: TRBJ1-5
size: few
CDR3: CASSPDRGNQPQHF
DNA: TGTGCCAGCAGTCCAGACAGGGGCAATCAGCCCCAGCATTTT

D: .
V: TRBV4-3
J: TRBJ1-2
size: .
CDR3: CASSQDYWGYTF
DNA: TGCGCCAGCAGCCAAGATTATTGGGGCTACACCTTC

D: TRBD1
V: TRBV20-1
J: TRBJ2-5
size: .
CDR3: CSGQAQETQYF
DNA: TGCAGCGGACAGGCCCAAGAGACCCAGTACTTC

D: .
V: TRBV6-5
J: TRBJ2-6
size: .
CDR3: CASSYFRAGANVLTF
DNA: TGTGCCAGCAGTTACTTCAGGGCTGGGGCCAACGTCCTGACTTTC

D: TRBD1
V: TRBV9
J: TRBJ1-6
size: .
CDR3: CASSVEGTGGWSDSPLHF
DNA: TGTGCCAGCAGCGTAGAAGGGACAGGGGGCTGGAGCGACTCACCCCTCCACTTT

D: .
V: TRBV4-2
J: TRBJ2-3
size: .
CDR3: CASSRRSQGYGTDTQYF
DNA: TGTGCCAGCAGCCGGCGATCCCAGGGATACGGCACAGATACGCAGTATTTT

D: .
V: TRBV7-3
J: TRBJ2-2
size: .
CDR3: CASSAYPGTGELFF
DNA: TGTGCCAGCAGCGCTTACCCGGGTACCGGGGAGCTGTTTTTT

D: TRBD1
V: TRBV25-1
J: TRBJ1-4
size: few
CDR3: CASSALGTGENEKLFF
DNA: TGTGCCAGCAGTGCCCTAGGGACAGGAGAGAATGAAAAACTGTTTTTT

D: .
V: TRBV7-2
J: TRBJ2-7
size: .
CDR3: CASSLATATYEQYF
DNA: TGTGCCAGCAGCTTAGCCACAGCAACCTACGAGCAGTACTTC

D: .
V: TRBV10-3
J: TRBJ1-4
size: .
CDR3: CAIRNSATNEKLFF
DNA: TGTGCCATCAGGAACAGCGCAACTAATGAAAAACTGTTTTTT

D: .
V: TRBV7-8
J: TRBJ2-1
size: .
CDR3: CASRVMGAPGSNEQFF
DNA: TGTGCCAGCAGAGTGATGGGAGCTCCCGGCTCCAATGAGCAGTTCTTC